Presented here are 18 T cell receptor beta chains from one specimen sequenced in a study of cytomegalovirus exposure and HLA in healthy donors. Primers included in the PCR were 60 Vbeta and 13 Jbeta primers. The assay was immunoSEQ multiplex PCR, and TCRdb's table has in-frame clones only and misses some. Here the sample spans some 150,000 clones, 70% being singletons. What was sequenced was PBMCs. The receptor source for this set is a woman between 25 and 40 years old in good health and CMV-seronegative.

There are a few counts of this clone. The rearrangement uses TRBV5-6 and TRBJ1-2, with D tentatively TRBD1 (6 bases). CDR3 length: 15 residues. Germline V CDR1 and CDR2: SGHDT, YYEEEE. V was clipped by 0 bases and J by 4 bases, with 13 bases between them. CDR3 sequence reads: CASSLDGWTVYGYTF. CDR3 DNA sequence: TGTGCCAGCAGCTTGGACGGTTGGACAGTCTATGGCTACACCTTC. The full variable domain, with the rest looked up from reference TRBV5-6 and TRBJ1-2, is DAGVTQSPTHLIKTRGQQVTLRCSPKSGHDTVSWYQQALGQGPQFIFQYYEEEERQRGNFPDRFSGHQFPNYSSELNVNALLLGDSALYLCASSLDGWTVYGYTFGSGTRLTVV.

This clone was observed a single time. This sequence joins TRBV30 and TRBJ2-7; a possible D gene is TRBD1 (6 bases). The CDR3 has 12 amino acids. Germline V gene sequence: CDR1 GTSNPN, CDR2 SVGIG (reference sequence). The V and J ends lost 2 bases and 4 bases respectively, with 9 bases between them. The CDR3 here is CAWSKGVYEQYF. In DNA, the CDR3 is TGTGCCTGGAGTAAGGGGGTTTACGAGCAGTACTTC.

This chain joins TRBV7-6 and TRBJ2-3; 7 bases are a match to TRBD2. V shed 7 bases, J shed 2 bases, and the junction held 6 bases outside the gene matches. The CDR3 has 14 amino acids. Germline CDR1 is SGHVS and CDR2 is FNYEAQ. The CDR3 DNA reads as TGTGCCAGCACATGGAGCGGGAACACAGATACGCAGTATTTT. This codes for CASTWSGNTDTQYF. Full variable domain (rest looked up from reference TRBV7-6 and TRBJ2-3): GAGVSQSPRYKVTKRGQDVALRCDPISGHVSLYWYRQALGQGPEFLTYFNYEAQQDKSGLPNDRFSAERPEGSISTLTIQRTEQRDSAMYRCASTWSGNTDTQYFGPGTRLTVL.

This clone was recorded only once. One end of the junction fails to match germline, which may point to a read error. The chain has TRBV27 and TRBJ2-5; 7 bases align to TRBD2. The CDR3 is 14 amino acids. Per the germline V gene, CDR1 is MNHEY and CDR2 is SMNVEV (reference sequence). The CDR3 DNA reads TGTGCCGGCAGTTTAGCGGGCCCAGAGGGGACCCAGTACTTC. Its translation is CAGSLAGPEGTQYF.

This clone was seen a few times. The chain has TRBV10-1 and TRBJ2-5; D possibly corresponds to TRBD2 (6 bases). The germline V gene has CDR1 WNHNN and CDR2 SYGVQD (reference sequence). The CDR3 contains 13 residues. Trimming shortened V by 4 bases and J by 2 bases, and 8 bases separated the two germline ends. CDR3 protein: CASSGREQETQYF. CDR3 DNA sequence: TGCGCCAGCAGTGGGAGGGAGCAAGAGACCCAGTACTTC.

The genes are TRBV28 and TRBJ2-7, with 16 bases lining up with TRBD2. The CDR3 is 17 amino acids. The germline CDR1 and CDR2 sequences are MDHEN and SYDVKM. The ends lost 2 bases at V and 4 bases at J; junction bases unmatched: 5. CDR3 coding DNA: TGTGCCAGCAGTTTAAGGGGACTAGCGGGAGGGCCGTACGAGCAGTACTTC. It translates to CASSLRGLAGGPYEQYF.

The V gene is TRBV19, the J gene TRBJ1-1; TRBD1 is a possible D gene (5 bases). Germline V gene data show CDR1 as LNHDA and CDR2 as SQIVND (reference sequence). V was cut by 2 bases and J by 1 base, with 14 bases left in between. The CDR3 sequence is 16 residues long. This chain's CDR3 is CASSILGGVANTEAFF. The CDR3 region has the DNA TGTGCCAGTAGTATATTGGGAGGGGTTGCGAACACTGAAGCTTTCTTT.

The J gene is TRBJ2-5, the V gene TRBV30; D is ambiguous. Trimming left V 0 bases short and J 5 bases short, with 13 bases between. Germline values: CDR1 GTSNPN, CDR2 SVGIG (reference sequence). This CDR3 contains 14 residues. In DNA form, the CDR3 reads TGTGCCTGGAGTGTAATAGGCCTCGGGGAGACCCAGTACTTC. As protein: CAWSVIGLGETQYF.

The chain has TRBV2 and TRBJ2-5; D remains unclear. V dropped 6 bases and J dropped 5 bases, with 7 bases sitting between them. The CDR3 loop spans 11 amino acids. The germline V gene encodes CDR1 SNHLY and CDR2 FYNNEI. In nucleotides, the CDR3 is TGTGCCAGCAGGACTTTCGAGACCCAGTACTTC. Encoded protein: CASRTFETQYF. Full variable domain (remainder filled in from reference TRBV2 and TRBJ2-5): EPEVTQTPSHQVTQMGQEVILRCVPISNHLYFYWYRQILGQKVEFLVSFYNNEISEKSEIFDDQFSVERPDGSNFTLKIRSTKLEDSAMYFCASRTFETQYFGPGTRLLVL.

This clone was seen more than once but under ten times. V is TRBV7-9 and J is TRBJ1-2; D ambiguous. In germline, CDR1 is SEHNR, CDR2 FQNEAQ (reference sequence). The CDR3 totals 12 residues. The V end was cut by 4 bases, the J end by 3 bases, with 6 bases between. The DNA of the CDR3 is TGTGCCAGCAGCTCGCAGTACTATGGCTACACCTTC. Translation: CASSSQYYGYTF.

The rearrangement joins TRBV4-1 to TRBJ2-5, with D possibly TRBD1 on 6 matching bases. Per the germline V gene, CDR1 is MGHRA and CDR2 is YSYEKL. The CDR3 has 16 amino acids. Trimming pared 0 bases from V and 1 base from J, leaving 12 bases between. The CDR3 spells CASSQDRGQIQETQYF. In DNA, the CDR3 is TGCGCCAGCAGCCAAGACCGCGGACAGATCCAAGAGACCCAGTACTTC.

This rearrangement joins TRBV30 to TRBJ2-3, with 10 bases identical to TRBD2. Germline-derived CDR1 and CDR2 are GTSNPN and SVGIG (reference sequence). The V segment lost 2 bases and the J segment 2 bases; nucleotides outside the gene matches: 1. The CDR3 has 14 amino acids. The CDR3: CAWSLAGDTDTQYF. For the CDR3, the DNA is TGTGCCTGGAGTCTAGCGGGAGACACAGATACGCAGTATTTT. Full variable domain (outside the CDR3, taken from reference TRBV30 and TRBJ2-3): SQTIHQWPATLVQPVGSPLSLECTVEGTSNPNLYWYRQAAGRGLQLLFYSVGIGQISSEVPQNLSASRPQDRQFILSSKKLLLSDSGFYLCAWSLAGDTDTQYFGPGTRLTVL.

Here the CDR3 DNA reads TGTGCCAGCTCACCAAGGACAGGTGAGAACGAAGCTTTCTTT. Its translation: CASSPRTGENEAFF. The chain couples TRBV18 to TRBJ1-1; 7 bases fit TRBD1. Trimming took 2 bases from V and 8 from J; bases not matched to a gene: 8. The CDR3 totals 14 residues. Germline CDR1 KGHSH, CDR2 LQKENI.

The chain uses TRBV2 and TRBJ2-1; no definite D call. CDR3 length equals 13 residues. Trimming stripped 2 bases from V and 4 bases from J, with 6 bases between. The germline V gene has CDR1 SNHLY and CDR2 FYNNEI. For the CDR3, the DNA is TGTGCCAGCAGTGAACTCCAGTACAATGAGCAGTTCTTC. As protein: CASSELQYNEQFF.

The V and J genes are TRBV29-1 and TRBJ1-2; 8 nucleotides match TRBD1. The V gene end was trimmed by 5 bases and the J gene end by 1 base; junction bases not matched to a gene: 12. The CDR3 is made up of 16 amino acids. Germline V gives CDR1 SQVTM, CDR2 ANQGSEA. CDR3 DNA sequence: TGCAGCGTTTTCCCCCGGGACAGGATCGTTAACTATGGCTACACCTTC. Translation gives CSVFPRDRIVNYGYTF.

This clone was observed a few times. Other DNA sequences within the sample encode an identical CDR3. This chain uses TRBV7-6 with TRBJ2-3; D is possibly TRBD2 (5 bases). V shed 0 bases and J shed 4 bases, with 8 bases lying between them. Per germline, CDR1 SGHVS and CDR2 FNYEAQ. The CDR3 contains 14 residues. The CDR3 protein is CASSLALAADTQYF. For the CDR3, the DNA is TGTGCCAGCAGCTTAGCGCTAGCCGCAGATACGCAGTATTTT.

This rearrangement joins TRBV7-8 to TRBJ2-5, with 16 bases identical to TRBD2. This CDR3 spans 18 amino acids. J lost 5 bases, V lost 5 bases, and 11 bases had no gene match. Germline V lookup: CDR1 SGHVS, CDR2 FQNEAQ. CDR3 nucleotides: TGTGCCAGCAGCCCAGCCGGGACTAGCGGGGGGGCCGGGGAGACCCAGTACTTC. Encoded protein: CASSPAGTSGGAGETQYF. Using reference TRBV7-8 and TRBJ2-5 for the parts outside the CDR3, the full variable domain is GAGVSQSPRYKVAKRGQDVALRCDPISGHVSLFWYQQALGQGPEFLTYFQNEAQLDKSGLPSDRFFAERPEGSVSTLKIQRTQQEDSAVYLCASSPAGTSGGAGETQYFGPGTRLLVL.

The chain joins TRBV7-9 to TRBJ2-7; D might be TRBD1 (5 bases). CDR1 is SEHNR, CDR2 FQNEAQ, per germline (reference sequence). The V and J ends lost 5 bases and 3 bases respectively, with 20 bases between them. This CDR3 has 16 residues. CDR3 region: CASSPPFRVSVYEQYF. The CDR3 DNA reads TGTGCCAGCAGCCCCCCGTTCAGGGTGTCAGTCTACGAGCAGTACTTC.